The T cell receptor (beta chain) under discussion was sequenced for a study of T-cell reconstitution after alpha-beta-depleted transplantation in children. General study results and limits: Alpha-beta T cells about two months after transplant reportedly derived from several hundred expanded graft clones. Surviving recipient T cells and intrathymic progenitors accounted for some patients' high TCRbeta diversity at day 60. A year post-transplant, T-cell counts and diversity derived mostly from newly produced T cells.

The CDR3 covers 11 residues. Germline V lookup: CDR1 SNHLY, CDR2 FYNNEI. V lost 1 base, J lost 8 bases, and 3 bases lay in between. Comments on this clonotype: Its cognate antigen is unknown.

Unique molecular identifiers were incorporated when the TCRbeta library was constructed. MiXCR was run by TCRdb on the PCR reads, yielding one entry per CDR3 protein. The sample has tens of thousands of distinct CDR3 sequences; 15% to 20% are singletons. This TCR derives from a male patient between 2 and 10 years old who had a stem cell transplant for acute lymphoblastic leukemia, so the T cells may come from the graft donor. Source: PBMCs, mostly from graft donor cells, taken 360 days after TCRalphabeta/CD19-depleted stem cell transplant. V gene TRBV2 combines with J gene TRBJ2-1, with D hard to call. CDR3 DNA sequence: TGTGCCAGCAGTGAAGTGTATGAGCAGTTCTTC. Residues: CASSEVYEQFF. The variable domain in full, completed from reference TRBV2 and TRBJ2-1, reads EPEVTQTPSHQVTQMGQEVILRCVPISNHLYFYWYRQILGQKVEFLVSFYNNEISEKSEIFDDQFSVERPDGSNFTLKIRSTKLEDSAMYFCASSEVYEQFFGPGTRLTVL.